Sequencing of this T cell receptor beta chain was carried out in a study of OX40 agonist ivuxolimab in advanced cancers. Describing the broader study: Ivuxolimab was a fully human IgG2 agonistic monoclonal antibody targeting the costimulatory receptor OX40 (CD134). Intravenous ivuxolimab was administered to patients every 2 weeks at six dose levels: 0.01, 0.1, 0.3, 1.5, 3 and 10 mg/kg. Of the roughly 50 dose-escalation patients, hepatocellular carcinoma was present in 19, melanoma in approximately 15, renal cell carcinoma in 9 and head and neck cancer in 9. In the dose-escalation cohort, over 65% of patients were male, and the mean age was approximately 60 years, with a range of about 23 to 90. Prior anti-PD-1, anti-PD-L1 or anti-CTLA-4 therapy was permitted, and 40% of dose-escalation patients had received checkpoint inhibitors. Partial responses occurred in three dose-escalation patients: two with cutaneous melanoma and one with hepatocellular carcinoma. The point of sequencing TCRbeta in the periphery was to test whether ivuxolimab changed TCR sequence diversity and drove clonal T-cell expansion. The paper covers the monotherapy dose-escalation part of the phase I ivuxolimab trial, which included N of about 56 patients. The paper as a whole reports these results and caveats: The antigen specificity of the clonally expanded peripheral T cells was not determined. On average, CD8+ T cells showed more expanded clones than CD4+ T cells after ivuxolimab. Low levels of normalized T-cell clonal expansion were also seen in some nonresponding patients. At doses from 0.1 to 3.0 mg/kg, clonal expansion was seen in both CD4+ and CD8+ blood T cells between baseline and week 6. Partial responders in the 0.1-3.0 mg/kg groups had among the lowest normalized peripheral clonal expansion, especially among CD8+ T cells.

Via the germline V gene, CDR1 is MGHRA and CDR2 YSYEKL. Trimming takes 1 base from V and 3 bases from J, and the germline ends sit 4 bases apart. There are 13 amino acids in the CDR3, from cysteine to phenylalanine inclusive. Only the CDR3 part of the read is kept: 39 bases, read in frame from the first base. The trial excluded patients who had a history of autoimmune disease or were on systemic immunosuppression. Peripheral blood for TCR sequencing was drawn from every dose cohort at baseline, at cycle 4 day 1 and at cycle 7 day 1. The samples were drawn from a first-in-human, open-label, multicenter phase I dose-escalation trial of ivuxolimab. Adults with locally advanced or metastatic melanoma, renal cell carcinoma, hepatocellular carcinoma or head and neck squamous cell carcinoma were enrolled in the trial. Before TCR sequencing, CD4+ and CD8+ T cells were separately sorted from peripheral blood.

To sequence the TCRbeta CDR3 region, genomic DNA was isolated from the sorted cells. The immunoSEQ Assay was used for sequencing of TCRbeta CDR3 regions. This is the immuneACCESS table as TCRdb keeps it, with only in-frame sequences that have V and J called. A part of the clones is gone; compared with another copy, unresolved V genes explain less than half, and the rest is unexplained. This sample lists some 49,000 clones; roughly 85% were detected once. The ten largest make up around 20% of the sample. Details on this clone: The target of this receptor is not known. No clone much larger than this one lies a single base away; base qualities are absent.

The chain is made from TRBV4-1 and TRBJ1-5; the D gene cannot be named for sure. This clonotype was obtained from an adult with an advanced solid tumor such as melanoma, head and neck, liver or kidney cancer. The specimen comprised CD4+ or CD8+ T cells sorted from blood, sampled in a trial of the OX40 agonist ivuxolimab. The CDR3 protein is CASSQVDNQPQHF. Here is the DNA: TGCGCCAGCAGCCAAGTAGACAATCAGCCCCAGCATTTT.